These 29 T cell receptor beta chains share one sample of origin, sequenced in a study of PD-1 blockade in classical Hodgkin lymphoma. Sequencing used immunoSEQ multiplex PCR; TCRdb keeps in-frame clones, though not all of them. The table has about 100,000 clones, 70% to 90% seen once. Patients all relapsed after autologous stem cell transplantation, and there was variation in brentuximab vedotin exposure. The sample was peripheral blood mononuclear cells (PBMCs), taken before the second cycle of nivolumab. These receptors all come from a human donor with classical Hodgkin lymphoma.

The rearrangement uses TRBV7-2 and TRBJ1-2, with 8 nucleotides matching TRBD1. The CDR3 extends over 16 amino acids. The germline V gene has CDR1 SGHTA and CDR2 FQGNSA. V gave up 0 bases and J gave up 8 bases; unmatched junction bases: 11. CDR3 sequence: CASSLALDRAGLGYTF. CDR3 sequence (DNA): TGTGCCAGCAGCTTAGCGCTGGACAGGGCCGGCTTGGGCTACACCTTC.

The V gene is TRBV13, the J gene TRBJ2-7; D unresolved. Per the germline V gene, CDR1 is PRHDT and CDR2 is FYEKMQ (reference sequence). Trimming shortened V by 0 bases and J by 1 base, and 10 bases separated the two germline ends. The CDR3 is made up of 15 amino acids. The DNA of the CDR3 is TGTGCCAGCAGCTTAGGCCTTCCGACGTCCTACGAGCAGTACTTC. It specifies CASSLGLPTSYEQYF. Full variable domain (outside the CDR3, taken from reference TRBV13 and TRBJ2-7): AAGVIQSPRHLIKEKRETATLKCYPIPRHDTVYWYQQGPGQDPQFLISFYEKMQSDKGSIPDRFSAQQFSDYHSELNMSSLELGDSALYFCASSLGLPTSYEQYFGPGTRLTVT.

This chain uses TRBV11-2 with TRBJ1-2, with TRBD1 identical over 9 bases. Looked up from germline, CDR1 is SGHAT and CDR2 is FQNNGV. V trimming: 5 bases; J trimming: 8 bases; junction bases outside the gene matches: 9. The CDR3 sequence is 14 residues long. CDR3 protein: CASSIGTGIGGYTF. The CDR3 DNA is TGTGCCAGCAGCATCGGGACAGGGATCGGGGGCTACACCTTC.

The chain uses TRBV6-4 and TRBJ2-3; D is ambiguous. The V gene lost 2 bases and the J gene lost 9 bases, with 18 bases spanning the gap. Germline assignment: CDR1 MRHNA and CDR2 SNTAGT. The CDR3 totals 15 residues. CDR3 sequence (DNA): TGTGCCAGCAGTGACCGGGCGGAAGGAGATGACACGCAGTATTTT. This codes for CASSDRAEGDDTQYF.

To note about this clone: Distinct nucleotide sequences in the sample also encode this CDR3. The chain couples TRBV7-9 to TRBJ1-1, with D unresolved. V lost 2 bases to trimming and J lost 2 bases, with 0 bases between them. The CDR3 runs to 11 residues. Germline V gene lookup returns CDR1 SEHNR and CDR2 FQNEAQ (reference sequence). The CDR3 region is CASSLNTEAFF. The CDR3 bases are TGTGCCAGCAGCTTAAACACTGAAGCTTTCTTT.

The V and J genes are TRBV10-3 and TRBJ1-2, with D perhaps matching TRBD1 (5 bases). Germline values: CDR1 ENHRY, CDR2 SYGVKD. V was trimmed by 3 bases and J by 7 bases, leaving 9 bases between them. The CDR3 is made up of 12 amino acids. The CDR3 here is CAISDKGTGYTF. The CDR3 region has the DNA TGTGCCATCAGTGATAAAGGGACTGGCTACACCTTC.

V and J are TRBV2 and TRBJ1-1, with 9 bases fitting TRBD1. In germline, CDR1 is SNHLY, CDR2 FYNNEI. J was trimmed by 5 bases and V by 11 bases; bases with no gene match: 12. The CDR3 is 14 amino acids. CDR3 nucleotides: TGTGCCGGCGCTGAAACAGGGGGCCTGACTGAAGCTTTCTTT. Translating gives CAGAETGGLTEAFF.

V usage is TRBV28 and J usage is TRBJ2-4; possible D gene TRBD1, 6 bases. V was clipped by 4 bases and J by 3 bases, with 10 bases between them. The germline V gene encodes CDR1 MDHEN and CDR2 SYDVKM. The CDR3 contains 14 residues. This CDR3 reads CASSSQGGKNIQYF. For the CDR3, the DNA is TGTGCCAGCAGTTCTCAAGGGGGCAAAAACATTCAGTACTTC.

This chain joins TRBV7-2 and TRBJ1-1, with D possibly being TRBD1 (5 bases). Germline V gives CDR1 SGHTA, CDR2 FQGNSA. The CDR3 has 18 residues. The V gene lost 0 bases and the J gene lost 4 bases, with 21 bases spanning the gap. CDR3 protein: CASSLARLTGPRGTEAFF. CDR3 nucleotides: TGTGCCAGCAGCTTAGCTAGACTCACGGGGCCGCGGGGCACTGAAGCTTTCTTT.

CDR3 protein: CASSFNRHEQYF. CDR3 DNA: TGCGCCAGCAGCTTTAACAGGCACGAGCAGTACTTC. The V and J genes are TRBV5-1 and TRBJ2-7, with a tentative D call TRBD1 (5 bases). Germline lookup yields CDR1 SGHRS and CDR2 YFSETQ. The CDR3 is made up of 12 amino acids. The V end was cut by 2 bases, the J end by 5 bases, with 8 bases between.

This clone was found once. The chain joins TRBV9 to TRBJ2-7, with 11 bases fitting TRBD2. CDR3 length: 17 residues. V lost 4 bases to trimming and J lost 3 bases; unmatched junction nucleotides: 12. Looked up from germline, CDR1 is SGDLS and CDR2 is YYNGEE. CDR3 nucleotides: TGTGCCAGCAGCCCCAGCTTAGGGACTAGCGGACTCTACGAGCAGTACTTC. Translating gives CASSPSLGTSGLYEQYF.

The rearrangement joins TRBV11-2 to TRBJ2-7; 8 bases are shared with TRBD1. The CDR3 covers 15 residues. V shed 1 base and J 4 bases; nucleotides not matched to a gene: 6. Germline lookup yields CDR1 SGHAT and CDR2 FQNNGV. CDR3 DNA: TGTGCCAGCAGCTTAGGAGGACAGGGTTGGTACGAGCAGTACTTC. This gives the protein CASSLGGQGWYEQYF.

This clone occurred once. The rearrangement uses TRBV7-2 and TRBJ2-7; TRBD1 matches 11 bases. Per germline, CDR1 SGHTA and CDR2 FQGNSA. Trimming took 5 bases from V and 5 from J; bases not matched to a gene: 11. CDR3 size: 16 residues. CDR3 amino acids: CASSLRDRGISDEQYF. In nucleotides, the CDR3 is TGTGCCAGCAGCCTCCGGGACAGGGGGATTTCCGACGAGCAGTACTTC.

The chain uses TRBV13 and TRBJ2-2; the D is unclear. The ends were cut back, 3 bases at V and 1 base at J, with 6 bases in the middle. CDR1 is PRHDT, CDR2 FYEKMQ, per germline (reference sequence). CDR3 size: 14 residues. CDR3 coding DNA: TGTGCCAGCAGCTTGAGGCAGAACACCGGGGAGCTGTTTTTT. It is translated as CASSLRQNTGELFF.

The chain is built from TRBV15 and TRBJ2-1; 8 nucleotides match TRBD2. From germline, CDR1 is LNHNV and CDR2 YYDKDF (reference sequence). The CDR3 has 16 residues. The ends lost 5 bases at V and 0 bases at J; junction bases unmatched: 6. In nucleotides, the CDR3 is TGTGCCACCAGCCGAAGACTAGCGAGCTCCTACAATGAGCAGTTCTTC. It specifies CATSRRLASSYNEQFF.

This chain connects TRBV19 to TRBJ1-1; D gene unclear. V was trimmed by 4 bases and J by 2 bases, leaving 8 bases between them. This CDR3 is built from 13 residues. In germline, CDR1 is LNHDA, CDR2 SQIVND (reference sequence). CDR3 amino acids: CASSKRVNTEAFF. The CDR3 DNA sequence: TGTGCCAGTAGTAAGCGCGTCAACACTGAAGCTTTCTTT.

This rearrangement joins TRBV5-1 to TRBJ2-7; D is undetermined. The V gene lost 3 bases and the J gene lost 7 bases, with 11 bases spanning the gap. From germline, CDR1 is SGHRS and CDR2 YFSETQ. The CDR3 consists of 12 residues. CDR3 bases: TGCGCCAGCAGCTCGGGTTTCGGAGAGCAGTACTTC. Translation: CASSSGFGEQYF. The complete variable domain, with remaining parts taken from reference TRBV5-1 and TRBJ2-7, reads KAGVTQTPRYLIKTRGQQVTLSCSPISGHRSVSWYQQTPGQGLQFLFEYFSETQRNKGNFPGRFSGRQFSNSRSEMNVSTLELGDSALYLCASSSGFGEQYFGPGTRLTVT.

The chain has TRBV6-1 and TRBJ1-1, with 9 bases identical to TRBD1. In germline, CDR1 is MNHNS, CDR2 SASEGT. Trimming took 7 bases from V and 2 from J; bases not matched to a gene: 8. The CDR3 sequence is 15 residues long. The CDR3 here is CASTPRTGVNTEAFF. CDR3 bases: TGTGCCAGCACCCCGAGGACAGGGGTAAACACTGAAGCTTTCTTT.

The CDR3 region has the DNA TGCGCCAGCAGCGGGATGGACAATGAGCAGTTCTTC. This codes for CASSGMDNEQFF. This chain links TRBV10-2 with TRBJ2-1; tentatively, D is TRBD2 (5 bases). With 6 bases removed from V and 5 bases from J, the gap between germline ends came to 8 bases. CDR1 is WSHSY, CDR2 SAAADI, per germline. This CDR3 is 12 amino acids long.

The chain recombines TRBV4-3 with TRBJ2-7, with D tentatively TRBD2 (5 bases). This CDR3 region has 13 residues. V lost 4 bases, J lost 9 bases, and 16 bases lay in between. Germline V CDR1 and CDR2: LGHNA, YSLEER. Here the CDR3 DNA reads TGCGCCAGCAGCCCCCGATTTGGTGAGGGGCAGTACTTC. This translates into CASSPRFGEGQYF.

The chain combines TRBV7-6 with TRBJ2-7, with a weak D call TRBD2 (6 bases). This CDR3 has 13 residues. Germline CDR1 and CDR2: SGHVS and FNYEAQ. Trimming removed 2 bases at V and 7 bases at J, with 12 bases between. The CDR3 loop is CASSLTLAGEQYF. CDR3 sequence (DNA): TGTGCCAGCAGCTTAACCCTCGCGGGGGAGCAGTACTTC.

The V call is TRBV30, the J call TRBJ2-5; 9 bases fit TRBD2. Germline V lookup: CDR1 GTSNPN, CDR2 SVGIG (reference sequence). The CDR3 contains 13 residues. V lost 4 bases to trimming and J lost 5 bases; unmatched junction nucleotides: 5. CDR3 in DNA: TGTGCCTGGATTTCTAGCGGGATTGAGACCCAGTACTTC. Residues: CAWISSGIETQYF.

The chain couples TRBV30 to TRBJ1-1; 8 nucleotides agree with TRBD1. The CDR3 sequence is 15 residues long. V trimming: 4 bases; J trimming: 4 bases; junction bases outside the gene matches: 11. Germline-derived CDR1 and CDR2 are GTSNPN and SVGIG (reference sequence). CDR3 sequence: CAWTIPDRVITEAFF. The CDR3 DNA is TGTGCCTGGACGATACCGGACAGGGTAATCACTGAAGCTTTCTTT. Full variable domain (missing parts from reference TRBV30 and TRBJ1-1): SQTIHQWPATLVQPVGSPLSLECTVEGTSNPNLYWYRQAAGRGLQLLFYSVGIGQISSEVPQNLSASRPQDRQFILSSKKLLLSDSGFYLCAWTIPDRVITEAFFGQGTRLTVV.

CDR3 DNA sequence: TGCAGCATAAACCGGGTTGCAACTAATGAAAAACTGTTTTTT. It translates to CSINRVATNEKLFF. The J gene is TRBJ1-4, the V gene TRBV29-1; D not certain. In germline, CDR1 is SQVTM, CDR2 ANQGSEA. Deletions cut 8 bases from V and 0 bases from J, with 13 bases between. The CDR3 sequence is 14 residues long.

This rearrangement joins TRBV7-2 to TRBJ2-7; no reliable D call. Trimming left V 3 bases short and J 4 bases short, with 13 bases between. The CDR3 totals 14 residues. CDR1 and CDR2 from the germline V gene are SGHTA and FQGNSA. The CDR3, as DNA: TGTGCCAGCAGCTTCGGTGGCCAACCTTACGAGCAGTACTTC. It encodes CASSFGGQPYEQYF.

The gene calls are TRBV14 and TRBJ1-2; possibly TRBD1 for D (5 bases). CDR1 is SGHDN and CDR2 is FVKESK in the germline V gene. The CDR3 runs 15 residues. Trimming left V 1 base short and J 0 bases short, with 9 bases between. For the CDR3, the DNA is TGTGCCAGCAGCCAAGGAGGGACCGCTAACTATGGCTACACCTTC. Protein: CASSQGGTANYGYTF.

This chain links TRBV7-9 with TRBJ2-7, with D perhaps matching TRBD2 (7 bases). Germline-derived CDR1 and CDR2 are SEHNR and FQNEAQ (reference sequence). The CDR3 is made up of 14 amino acids. Trimming cost V 5 bases and J 6 bases, with 17 bases left between them. The CDR3 reads CASSISVGGVEQYF. CDR3 sequence (DNA): TGTGCCAGCAGCATCTCTGTAGGGGGGGTCGAGCAGTACTTC. Full variable domain (outside the CDR3, taken from reference TRBV7-9 and TRBJ2-7): DTGVSQNPRHKITKRGQNVTFRCDPISEHNRLYWYRQTLGQGPEFLTYFQNEAQLEKSRLLSDRFSAERPKGSFSTLEIQRTEQGDSAMYLCASSISVGGVEQYFGPGTRLTVT.

V usage is TRBV5-4 and J usage is TRBJ2-7; no firm D call. V lost 4 bases and J 5 bases, leaving 16 bases between the germline ends. The germline gives CDR1 SGHNT, CDR2 YYREEE (reference sequence). There are 14 residues in the CDR3. The CDR3 protein is CASSTLDGSHEQYF. CDR3 in DNA: TGTGCCAGCAGCACCCTGGACGGGTCCCACGAGCAGTACTTC. Full variable domain (remainder filled in from reference TRBV5-4 and TRBJ2-7): ETGVTQSPTHLIKTRGQQVTLRCSSQSGHNTVSWYQQALGQGPQFIFQYYREEENGRGNFPPRFSGLQFPNYSSELNVNALELDDSALYLCASSTLDGSHEQYFGPGTRLTVT.

The chain couples TRBV6-5 to TRBJ2-1; D is possibly TRBD1 (6 bases). The CDR3 is made up of 13 amino acids. V was trimmed by 2 bases and J by 7 bases, leaving 9 bases between them. Germline CDR1 reads MNHEY; CDR2 reads SVGAGI. CDR3 residues: CASSYQQGNEQFF. CDR3 sequence (DNA): TGTGCCAGCAGTTACCAACAGGGAAATGAGCAGTTCTTC.